Below, 8 T cell receptor beta chains from the same sample are listed, as sequenced in a study of tumor-infiltrating lymphocytes in primary liver carcinoma. Unsorted bulk tissue of about 20-31 mg yielded co-extracted RNA and DNA. A primer in the constant region served to generate TCR beta cDNA from roughly 520 ng of total RNA. ARM-PCR was slightly modified, and three nested multiplex PCR rounds with it gave rise to the TCR beta libraries. PCR rounds one and two used TRBV1-TRBV30 forward primers with a C-beta reverse primer for 10 cycles each. One entry per CDR3 protein, called by TCRdb with MiXCR from the multiplex PCR reads. The sample holds fewer than 25,000 distinct CDR3 sequences, roughly 70% seen once. Material for sequencing was liver tumor tissue from sampling region 1. Subset specified: tumor region T1, superior pole. Source of these receptors: a man between 35 and 55 years old with primary liver carcinoma and hepatitis B virus infection.

V is TRBV29-1 and J is TRBJ1-4; possibly TRBD1 for D (5 bases). Germline V CDR1 and CDR2: SQVTM, ANQGSEA. This CDR3 spans 13 amino acids. The ends were cut back, 5 bases at V and 10 bases at J, with 17 bases in the middle. CDR3 sequence: CSVRDSGGGKLFF. The CDR3 DNA is TGCAGCGTTCGTGACAGTGGCGGTGGAAAACTGTTTTTT.

This clonotype appeared a single time. The rearrangement joins TRBV13 to TRBJ2-5; TRBD2 agrees at 10 bases. The junction had 22 bases not matched to a gene; V was cut back by 6 bases and J by 3 bases. This CDR3 region has 20 residues. Germline CDR1 is PRHDT and CDR2 is FYEKMQ (reference sequence). Here the CDR3 DNA reads TGTGCCAGCAGTTCCCATCCCGGGACTAGCGTAGAGGTTGTGGAAGAGACCCAGTACTTC. Encoded protein: CASSSHPGTSVEVVEETQYF.

This clonotype was seen only a few times. The germline gene is not matched at one end of the junction; a read error may be the cause. The chain links TRBV5-4 to TRBJ2-3; D is ambiguous. CDR3 length: 13 amino acids. The germline V gene encodes CDR1 SGHNT and CDR2 YYREEE (reference sequence). The CDR3 region is CASSLKSFDTQYF. CDR3 DNA: TGTGCCAGCAGCTTGAAAAGTTTCGATACGCAGTACTTT.

With respect to this clonotype: The junction departs from germline at one end; a sequencing error may be responsible. The gene calls are TRBV5-1 and TRBJ2-7, with TRBD1 identical over 10 bases. Germline V gene data show CDR1 as SGHRS and CDR2 as YFSETQ. This CDR3 has 15 residues. The CDR3: CASGLRDRGLYEQYF. The CDR3 DNA sequence: TGCGCCAGCGGCTTAAGGGACAGGGGACTGTACGAGCAGTACTTC.

Of note for this clonotype: One end of the junction varies from germline; a read error may be responsible. J is TRBJ2-1 and V is TRBV29-1; the D gene could be TRBD1 or TRBD2 (8 bases each). The germline V gene encodes CDR1 SQVTM and CDR2 ANQGSEA. The CDR3 is 14 residues long. The CDR3 here is CSGIRQGTYNEQFF. The DNA of the CDR3 is TGTAGCGGGATCCGACAGGGGACATACAATGAGCAGTTCTTC.

This clonotype was seen more than once but under ten times. A junction end diverges from the germline sequence, so it may reflect a read error. The chain has TRBV4-2 and TRBJ2-2; D not resolved. CDR3 length: 14 amino acids. Germline CDR1 is LGHNA and CDR2 is YNFKEQ. This chain's CDR3 is CASSTWGCTEELSF. CDR3 in DNA: TGTGCCAGCAGTACATGGGGTTGCACCGAGGAGCTGTCTTTT.

Concerning this clonotype: At one boundary the junction diverges from the germline segment, which might be a read error. J is TRBJ2-5 and V is TRBV11-2; 8 bases line up with TRBD2. This CDR3 contains 16 residues. Germline V gene sequence: CDR1 SGHAT, CDR2 FQNNGV. The CDR3 nucleotides read TGCGTCAGCAGCCAAACTCTTGGCGGGGGGAAAGAAACCCAGTACTTC. Its translation: CVSSQTLGGGKETQYF.

In the case of this clonotype: Its ends do not fully match the called genes, so a read error is possible. The chain recombines TRBV7-9 with TRBJ2-7, with 8 bases matching TRBD1. CDR1 is SEHNR, CDR2 FQNEAQ, per germline (reference sequence). The CDR3 length is 17 residues. The CDR3 DNA reads TGTGCCAGCAGCTCCCGAGGCCTCGGGACAGGCCTCTACGAACAGTACTTC. This gives the protein CASSSRGLGTGLYEQYF.